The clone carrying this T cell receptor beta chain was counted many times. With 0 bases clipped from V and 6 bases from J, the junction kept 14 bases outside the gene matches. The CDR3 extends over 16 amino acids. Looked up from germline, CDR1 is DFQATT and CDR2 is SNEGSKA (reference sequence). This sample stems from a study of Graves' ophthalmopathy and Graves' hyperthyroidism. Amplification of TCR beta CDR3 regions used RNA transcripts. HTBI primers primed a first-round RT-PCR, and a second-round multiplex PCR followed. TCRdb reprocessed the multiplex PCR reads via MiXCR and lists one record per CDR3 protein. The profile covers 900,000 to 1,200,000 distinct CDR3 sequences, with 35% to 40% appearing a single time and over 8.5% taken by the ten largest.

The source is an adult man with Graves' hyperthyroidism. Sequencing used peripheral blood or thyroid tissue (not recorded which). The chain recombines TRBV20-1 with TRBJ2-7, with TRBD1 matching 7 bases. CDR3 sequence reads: CSARDLLAGDSLEQYF. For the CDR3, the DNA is TGCAGTGCTAGAGATCTCCTTGCCGGGGACAGTCTCGAGCAGTACTTC.